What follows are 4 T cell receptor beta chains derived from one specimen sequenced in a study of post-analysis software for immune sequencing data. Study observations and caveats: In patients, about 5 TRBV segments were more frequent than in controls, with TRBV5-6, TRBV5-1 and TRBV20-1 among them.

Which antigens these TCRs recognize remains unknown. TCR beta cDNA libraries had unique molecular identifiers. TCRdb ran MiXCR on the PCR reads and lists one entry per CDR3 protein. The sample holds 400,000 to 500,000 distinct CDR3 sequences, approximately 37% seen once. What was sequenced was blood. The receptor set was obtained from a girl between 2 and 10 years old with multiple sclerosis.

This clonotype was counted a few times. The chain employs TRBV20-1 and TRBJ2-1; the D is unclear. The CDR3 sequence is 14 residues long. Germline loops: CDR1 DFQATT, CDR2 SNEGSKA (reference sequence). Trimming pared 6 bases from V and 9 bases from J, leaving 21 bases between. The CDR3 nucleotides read TGCAGTGCCTATTTTCAAGTGGGGAAGCGTGAGCAGTTCTTC. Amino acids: CSAYFQVGKREQFF.

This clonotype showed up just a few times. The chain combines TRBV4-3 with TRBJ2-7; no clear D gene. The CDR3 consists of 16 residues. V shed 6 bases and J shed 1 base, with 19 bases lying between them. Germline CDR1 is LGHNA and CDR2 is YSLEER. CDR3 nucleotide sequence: TGCGCCAGCAGAAAACGCGTGGGCCTGGGATCCTACGAGCAGTACTTC. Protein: CASRKRVGLGSYEQYF.

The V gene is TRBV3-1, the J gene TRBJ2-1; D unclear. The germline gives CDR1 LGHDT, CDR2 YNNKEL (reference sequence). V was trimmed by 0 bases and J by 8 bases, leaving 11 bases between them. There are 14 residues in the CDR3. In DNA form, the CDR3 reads TGTGCCAGCAGCCAAGAGTCGACTTGGGATGAGCAGTTCTTC. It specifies CASSQESTWDEQFF.

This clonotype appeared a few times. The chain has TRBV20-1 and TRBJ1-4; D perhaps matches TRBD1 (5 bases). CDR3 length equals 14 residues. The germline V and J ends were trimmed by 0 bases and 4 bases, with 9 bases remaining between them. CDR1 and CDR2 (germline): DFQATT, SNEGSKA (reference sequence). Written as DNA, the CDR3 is TGCAGTGCTAGAGAACGAGGGGATAATGAAAAACTGTTTTTT. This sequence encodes CSARERGDNEKLFF.